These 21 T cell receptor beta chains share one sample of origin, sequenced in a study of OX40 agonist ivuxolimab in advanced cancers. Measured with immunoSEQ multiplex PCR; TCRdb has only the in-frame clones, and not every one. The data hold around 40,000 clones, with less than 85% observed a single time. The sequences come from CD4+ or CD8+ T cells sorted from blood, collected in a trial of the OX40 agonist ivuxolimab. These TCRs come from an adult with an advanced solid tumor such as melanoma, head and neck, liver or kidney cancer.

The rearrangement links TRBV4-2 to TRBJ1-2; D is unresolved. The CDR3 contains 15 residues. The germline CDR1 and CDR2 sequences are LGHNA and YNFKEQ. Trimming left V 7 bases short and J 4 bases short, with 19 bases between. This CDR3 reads CASILRPRKTYGYTF. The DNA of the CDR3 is TGTGCCAGCATCCTACGTCCACGAAAGACCTATGGCTACACCTTC.

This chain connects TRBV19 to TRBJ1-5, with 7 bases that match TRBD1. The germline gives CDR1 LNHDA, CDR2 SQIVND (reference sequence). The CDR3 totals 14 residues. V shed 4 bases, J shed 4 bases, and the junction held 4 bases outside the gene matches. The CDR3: CASSRDSPNQPQHF. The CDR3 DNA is TGTGCCAGTAGTAGGGACAGCCCGAATCAGCCCCAGCATTTT.

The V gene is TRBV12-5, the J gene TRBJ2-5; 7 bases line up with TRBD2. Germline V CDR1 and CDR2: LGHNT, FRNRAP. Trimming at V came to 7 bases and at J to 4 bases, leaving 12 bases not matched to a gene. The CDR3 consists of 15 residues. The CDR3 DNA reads TGTGCTAGTGCCACGGGGGGTGGGGCCCGAGAGACCCAGTACTTC. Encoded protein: CASATGGGARETQYF.

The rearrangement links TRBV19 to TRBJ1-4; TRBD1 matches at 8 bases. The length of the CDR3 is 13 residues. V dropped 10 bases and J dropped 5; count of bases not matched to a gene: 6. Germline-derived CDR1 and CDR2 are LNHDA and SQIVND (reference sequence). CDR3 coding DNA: TGTGCCACATCGACAGGGGTGAATGAAAAACTGTTTTTT. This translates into CATSTGVNEKLFF.

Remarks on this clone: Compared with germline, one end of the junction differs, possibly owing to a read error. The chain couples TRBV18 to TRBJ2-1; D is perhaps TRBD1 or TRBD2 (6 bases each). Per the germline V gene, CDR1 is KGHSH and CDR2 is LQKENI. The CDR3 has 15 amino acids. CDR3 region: CASSPPALLGGYQVF. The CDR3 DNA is TGTGCCAGCTCACCTCCAGCCCTTCTGGGGGGCTATCAGGTCTTC.

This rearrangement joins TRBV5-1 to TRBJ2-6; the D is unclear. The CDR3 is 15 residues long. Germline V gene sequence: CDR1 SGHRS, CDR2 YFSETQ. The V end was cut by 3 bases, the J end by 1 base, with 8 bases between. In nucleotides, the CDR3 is TGCGCCAGCAGCTCCCGGTTGTCTGGGGCCAACGTCCTGACTTTC. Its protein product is CASSSRLSGANVLTF.

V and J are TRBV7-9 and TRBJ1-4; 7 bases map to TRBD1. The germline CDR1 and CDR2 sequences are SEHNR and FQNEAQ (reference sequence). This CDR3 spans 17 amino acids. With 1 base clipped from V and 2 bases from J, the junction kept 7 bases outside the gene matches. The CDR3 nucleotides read TGTGCCAGCAGCTTAGTTAACGGCAGGGGGACTAATGAAAAACTGTTTTTT. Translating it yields CASSLVNGRGTNEKLFF.

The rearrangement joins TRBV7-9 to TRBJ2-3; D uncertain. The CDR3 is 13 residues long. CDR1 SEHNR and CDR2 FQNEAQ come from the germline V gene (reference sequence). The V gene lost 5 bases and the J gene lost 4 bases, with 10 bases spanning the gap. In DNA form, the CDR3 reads TGTGCCAGCAGCCCGAAAGGTCCAGATACGCAGTATTTT. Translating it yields CASSPKGPDTQYF.

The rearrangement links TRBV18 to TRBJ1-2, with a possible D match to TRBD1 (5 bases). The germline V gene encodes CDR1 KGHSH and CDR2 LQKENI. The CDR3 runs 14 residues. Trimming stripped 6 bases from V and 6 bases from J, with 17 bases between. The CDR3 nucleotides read TGTGCCAGCTCTCCGGCGGGGGTCGGCAATGGCTACACCTTC. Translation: CASSPAGVGNGYTF. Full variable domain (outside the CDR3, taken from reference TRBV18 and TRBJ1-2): NAGVMQNPRHLVRRRGQEARLRCSPMKGHSHVYWYRQLPEEGLKFMVYLQKENIIDESGMPKERFSAEFPKEGPSILRIQQVVRGDSAAYFCASSPAGVGNGYTFGSGTRLTVV.

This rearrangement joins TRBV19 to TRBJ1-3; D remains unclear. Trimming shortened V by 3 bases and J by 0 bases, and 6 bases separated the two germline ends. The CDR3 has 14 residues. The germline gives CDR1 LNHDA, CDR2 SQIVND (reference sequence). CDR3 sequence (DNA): TGTGCCAGTAGTATGACACTCTCTGGAAACACCATATATTTT. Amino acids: CASSMTLSGNTIYF.

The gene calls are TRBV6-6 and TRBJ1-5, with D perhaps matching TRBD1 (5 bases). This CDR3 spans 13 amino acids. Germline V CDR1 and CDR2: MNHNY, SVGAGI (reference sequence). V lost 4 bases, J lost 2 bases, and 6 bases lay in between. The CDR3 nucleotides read TGTGCCAGCAGTTGGGGGGGCAATCAGCCCCAGCATTTT. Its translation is CASSWGGNQPQHF.

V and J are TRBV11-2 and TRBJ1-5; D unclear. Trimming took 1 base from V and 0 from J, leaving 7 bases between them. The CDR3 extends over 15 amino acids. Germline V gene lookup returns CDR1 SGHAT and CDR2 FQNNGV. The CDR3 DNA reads TGTGCCAGCAGCTTAGTCGCACCTAGCAATCAGCCCCAGCATTTT. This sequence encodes CASSLVAPSNQPQHF.

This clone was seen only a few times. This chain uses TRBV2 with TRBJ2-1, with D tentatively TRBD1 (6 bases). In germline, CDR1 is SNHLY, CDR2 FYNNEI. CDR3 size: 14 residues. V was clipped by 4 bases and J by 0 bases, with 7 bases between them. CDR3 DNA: TGTGCCAGCAGTGCAGGGGCCTCCTACAATGAGCAGTTCTTC. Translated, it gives CASSAGASYNEQFF. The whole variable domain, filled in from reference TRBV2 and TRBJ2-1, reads EPEVTQTPSHQVTQMGQEVILRCVPISNHLYFYWYRQILGQKVEFLVSFYNNEISEKSEIFDDQFSVERPDGSNFTLKIRSTKLEDSAMYFCASSAGASYNEQFFGPGTRLTVL.

For the CDR3, the DNA is TGTGCCAGCAGCCCGGGGACTAGCGGGGGGAGTACGCAGTATTTT. Its protein is CASSPGTSGGSTQYF. The chain combines TRBV11-3 with TRBJ2-3; 15 bases are shared with TRBD2. After removal of 5 bases from V and 8 bases from J, the junction contained 5 bases not matched to a gene. CDR3 length equals 15 residues. Germline CDR1 reads SGHNT; CDR2 reads YENEEA.

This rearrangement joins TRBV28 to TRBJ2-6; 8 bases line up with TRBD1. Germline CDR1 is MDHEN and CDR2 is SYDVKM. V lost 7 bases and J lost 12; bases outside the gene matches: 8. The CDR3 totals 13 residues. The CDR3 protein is CASNPGTGRVLTF. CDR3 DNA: TGTGCCAGCAACCCCGGGACAGGACGCGTCCTGACTTTC.

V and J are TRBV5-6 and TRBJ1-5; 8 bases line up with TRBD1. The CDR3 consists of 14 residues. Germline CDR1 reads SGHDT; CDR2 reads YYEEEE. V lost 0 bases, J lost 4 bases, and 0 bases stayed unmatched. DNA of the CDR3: TGTGCCAGCAGCTTGGACAGGGGGAATCAGCCCCAGCATTTT. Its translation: CASSLDRGNQPQHF.

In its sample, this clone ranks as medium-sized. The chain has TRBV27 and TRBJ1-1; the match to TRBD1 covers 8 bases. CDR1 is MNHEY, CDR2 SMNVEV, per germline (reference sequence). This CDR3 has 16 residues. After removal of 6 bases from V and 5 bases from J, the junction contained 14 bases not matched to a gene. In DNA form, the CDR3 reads TGTGCCAGCAGGCGCCACTCGCAGGGGGCTTGGACTGAAGCTTTCTTT. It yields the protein CASRRHSQGAWTEAFF.

CDR3 protein: CASSLQGNGYTF. CDR3 coding DNA: TGTGCCAGCAGTCTACAGGGAAACGGCTACACCTTC. This sequence joins TRBV2 and TRBJ1-2; maybe TRBD1 (6 bases). Trimming left V 5 bases short and J 8 bases short, with 12 bases between. The CDR3 is 12 amino acids. CDR1 and CDR2 (germline): SNHLY, FYNNEI.

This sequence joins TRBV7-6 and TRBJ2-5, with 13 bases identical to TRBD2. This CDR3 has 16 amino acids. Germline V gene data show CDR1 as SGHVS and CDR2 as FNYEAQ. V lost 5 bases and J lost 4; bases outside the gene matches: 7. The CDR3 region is CASSRTTSGGIETQYF. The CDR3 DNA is TGTGCCAGCAGCCGTACGACTAGCGGGGGGATAGAGACCCAGTACTTC.

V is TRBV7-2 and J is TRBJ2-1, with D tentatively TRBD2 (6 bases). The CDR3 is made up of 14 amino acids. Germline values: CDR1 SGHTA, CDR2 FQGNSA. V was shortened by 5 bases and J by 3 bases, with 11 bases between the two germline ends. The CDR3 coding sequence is TGTGCCAGCAGCCGGGACTCCGGCTACAATGAGCAGTTCTTC. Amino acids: CASSRDSGYNEQFF. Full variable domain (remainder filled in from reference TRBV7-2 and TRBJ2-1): GAGVSQSPSNKVTEKGKDVELRCDPISGHTALYWYRQSLGQGLEFLIYFQGNSAPDKSGLPSDRFSAERTGGSVSTLTIQRTQQEDSAVYLCASSRDSGYNEQFFGPGTRLTVL.

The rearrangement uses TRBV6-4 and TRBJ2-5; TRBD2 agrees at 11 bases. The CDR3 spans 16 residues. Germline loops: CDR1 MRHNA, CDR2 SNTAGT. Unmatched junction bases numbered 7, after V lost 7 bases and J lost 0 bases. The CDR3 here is CASIQTSGANQETQYF. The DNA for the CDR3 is TGTGCCAGCATCCAGACTAGCGGGGCCAACCAAGAGACCCAGTACTTC.